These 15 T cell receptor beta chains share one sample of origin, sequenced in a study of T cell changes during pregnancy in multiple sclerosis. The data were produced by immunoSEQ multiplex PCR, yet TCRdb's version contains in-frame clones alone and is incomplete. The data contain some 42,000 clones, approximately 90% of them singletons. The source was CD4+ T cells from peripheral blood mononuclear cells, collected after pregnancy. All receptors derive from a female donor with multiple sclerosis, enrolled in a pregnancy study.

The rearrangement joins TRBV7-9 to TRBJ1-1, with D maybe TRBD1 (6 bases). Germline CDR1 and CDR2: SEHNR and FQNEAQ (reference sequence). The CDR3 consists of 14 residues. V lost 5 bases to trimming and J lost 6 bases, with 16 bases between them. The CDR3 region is CASSLSGATAEAFF. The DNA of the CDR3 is TGTGCCAGCAGCCTGTCAGGGGCGACCGCTGAAGCTTTCTTT.

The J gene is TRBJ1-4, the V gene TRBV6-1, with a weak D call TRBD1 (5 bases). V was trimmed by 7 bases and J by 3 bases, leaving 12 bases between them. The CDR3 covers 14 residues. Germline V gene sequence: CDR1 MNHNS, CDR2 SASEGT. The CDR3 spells CASKETEANEKLFF. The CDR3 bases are TGTGCCAGCAAGGAGACAGAGGCTAATGAAAAACTGTTTTTT.

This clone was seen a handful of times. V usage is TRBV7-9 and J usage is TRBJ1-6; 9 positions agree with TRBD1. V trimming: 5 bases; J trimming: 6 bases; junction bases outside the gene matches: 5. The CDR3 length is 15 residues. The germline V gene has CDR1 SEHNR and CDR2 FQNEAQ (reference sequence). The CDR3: CASSPQGASNSPLHF. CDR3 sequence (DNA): TGTGCCAGCAGCCCACAGGGGGCTAGTAATTCACCCCTCCACTTT.

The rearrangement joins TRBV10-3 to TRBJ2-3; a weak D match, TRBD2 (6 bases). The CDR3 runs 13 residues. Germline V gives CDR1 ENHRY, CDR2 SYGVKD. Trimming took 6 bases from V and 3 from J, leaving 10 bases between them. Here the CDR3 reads CAISRENTDTQYF. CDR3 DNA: TGTGCCATCAGCCGGGAGAATACAGATACGCAGTATTTT.

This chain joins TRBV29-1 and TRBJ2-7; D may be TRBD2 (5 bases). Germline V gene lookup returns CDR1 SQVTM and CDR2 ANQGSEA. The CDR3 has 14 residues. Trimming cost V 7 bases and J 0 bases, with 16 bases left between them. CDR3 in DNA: TGCAGCGCTTCGGGCGGGTCCAGCTCCTACGAGCAGTACTTC. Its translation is CSASGGSSSYEQYF.

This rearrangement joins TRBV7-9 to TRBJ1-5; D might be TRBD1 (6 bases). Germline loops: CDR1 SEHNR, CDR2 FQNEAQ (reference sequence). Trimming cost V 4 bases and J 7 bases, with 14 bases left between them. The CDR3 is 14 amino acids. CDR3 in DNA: TGTGCCAGCAGCTCGACAGGTTCAATGCAGCCCCAGCATTTT. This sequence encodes CASSSTGSMQPQHF.

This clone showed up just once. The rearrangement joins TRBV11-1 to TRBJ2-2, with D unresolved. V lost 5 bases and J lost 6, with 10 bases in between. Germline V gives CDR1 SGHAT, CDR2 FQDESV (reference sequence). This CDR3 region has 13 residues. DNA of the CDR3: TGTGCCAGCAGCCGGTCTCGTCCCGGGGAGCTGTTTTTT. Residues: CASSRSRPGELFF.

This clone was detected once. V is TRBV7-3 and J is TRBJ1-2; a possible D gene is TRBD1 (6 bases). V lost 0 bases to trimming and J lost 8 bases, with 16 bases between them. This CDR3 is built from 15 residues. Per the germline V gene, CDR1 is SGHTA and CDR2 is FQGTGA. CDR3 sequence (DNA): TGTGCCAGCAGCTTAACAACGGCGGGGGCGTTCGGCTACACCTTC. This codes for CASSLTTAGAFGYTF.

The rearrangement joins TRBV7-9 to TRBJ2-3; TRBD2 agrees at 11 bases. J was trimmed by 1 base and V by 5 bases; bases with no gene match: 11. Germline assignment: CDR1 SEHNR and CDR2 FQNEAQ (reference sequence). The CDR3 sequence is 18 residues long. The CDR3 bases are TGTGCCAGCAGCCCACTAGCGGGGGCCTCCCCCGGCACAGATACGCAGTATTTT. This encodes CASSPLAGASPGTDTQYF.

The CDR3 region is CAISEAKGTGSNQPQHF. The CDR3, as DNA: TGTGCCATCAGTGAGGCGAAAGGGACAGGGAGCAATCAGCCCCAGCATTTT. V usage is TRBV10-3 and J usage is TRBJ1-5, with 9 nucleotides matching TRBD1. Germline V gene lookup returns CDR1 ENHRY and CDR2 SYGVKD. V shed 2 bases, J shed 1 base, and the junction held 6 bases outside the gene matches. This CDR3 has 17 amino acids.

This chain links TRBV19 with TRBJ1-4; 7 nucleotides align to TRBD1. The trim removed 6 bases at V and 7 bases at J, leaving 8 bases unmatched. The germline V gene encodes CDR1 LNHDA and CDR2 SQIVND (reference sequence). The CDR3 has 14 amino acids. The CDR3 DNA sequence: TGTGCCAGTAGCCCAAGAGGGGGCGGTGAAAAACTGTTTTTT. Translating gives CASSPRGGGEKLFF.

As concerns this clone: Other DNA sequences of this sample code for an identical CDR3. The CDR3 here is CASSPGRAGSYNSPLHF. CDR3 DNA: TGTGCCAGCAGCCCCGGGCGGGCGGGGTCCTATAATTCACCCCTCCACTTT. The chain links TRBV5-6 to TRBJ1-6; D is unclear. Germline CDR1 is SGHDT and CDR2 is YYEEEE. Trimming shortened V by 4 bases and J by 1 base, and 15 bases separated the two germline ends. CDR3 length equals 17 residues.

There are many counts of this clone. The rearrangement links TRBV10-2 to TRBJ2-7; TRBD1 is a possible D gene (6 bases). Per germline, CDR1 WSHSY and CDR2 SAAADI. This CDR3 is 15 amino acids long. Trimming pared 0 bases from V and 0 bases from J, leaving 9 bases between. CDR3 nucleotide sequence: TGCGCCAGCAGTGAGTCCCCGGACAGCTCCTACGAGCAGTACTTC. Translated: CASSESPDSSYEQYF.

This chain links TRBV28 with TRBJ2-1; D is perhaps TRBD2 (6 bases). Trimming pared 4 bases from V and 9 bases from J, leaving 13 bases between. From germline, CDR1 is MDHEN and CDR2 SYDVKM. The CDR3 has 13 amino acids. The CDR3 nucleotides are TGTGCCAGCAGTTGGCGGGGAACCGGTGAGCAGTTCTTC. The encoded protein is CASSWRGTGEQFF. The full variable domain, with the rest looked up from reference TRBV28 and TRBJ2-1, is DVKVTQSSRYLVKRTGEKVFLECVQDMDHENMFWYRQDPGLGLRLIYFSYDVKMKEKGDIPEGYSVSREKKERFSLILESASTNQTSMYLCASSWRGTGEQFFGPGTRLTVL.

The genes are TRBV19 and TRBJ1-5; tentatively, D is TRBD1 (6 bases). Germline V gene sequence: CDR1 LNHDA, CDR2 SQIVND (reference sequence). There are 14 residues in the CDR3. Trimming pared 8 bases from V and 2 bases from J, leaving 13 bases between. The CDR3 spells CASADRRGNQPQHF. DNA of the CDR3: TGTGCCAGTGCTGACAGGCGGGGCAATCAGCCCCAGCATTTT. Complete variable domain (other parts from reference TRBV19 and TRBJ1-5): DGGITQSPKYLFRKEGQNVTLSCEQNLNHDAMYWYRQDPGQGLRLIYYSQIVNDFQKGDIAEGYSVSREKKESFPLTVTSAQKNPTAFYLCASADRRGNQPQHFGDGTRLSIL.